This entry lists 30 T cell receptor beta chains sequenced from one sample in a study of identical twins. Using its own MiXCR run on the 5' RACE reads, TCRdb lists one record per CDR3 protein. The sample has 500,000 to 650,000 distinct CDR3 sequences; 20% to 25% are singletons. This sample also belongs to another study, concerning yellow fever vaccine responses in identical twins.

Sample: CD4+ T cells sorted from blood. Receptor source: a woman younger than 35 in good health.

The chain links TRBV4-1 to TRBJ1-6; 12 bases are shared with TRBD1. CDR1 is MGHRA and CDR2 is YSYEKL in the germline V gene. J gave up 1 base and V 3 bases, and 10 bases lay outside the gene matches. The CDR3 consists of 20 residues. The DNA of the CDR3 is TGCGCCAGCAGCCAGGCACGCCGGGACAGGGGGCGATCCTATAATTCACCCCTCCACTTT. It codes for CASSQARRDRGRSYNSPLHF.

The chain links TRBV12-3 or TRBV12-4 to TRBJ2-2, with a possible D match to TRBD1 (6 bases). The CDR3 has 15 residues. The V gene lost 6 bases and the J gene lost 0 bases, with 11 bases spanning the gap. CDR3 in amino acids: CASSRDRTNTGELFF. In DNA form, the CDR3 reads TGTGCCAGCAGCCGCGACAGGACGAACACCGGGGAGCTGTTTTTT.

There are a few counts of this clonotype. V gene TRBV20-1 combines with J gene TRBJ2-1, with D possibly being TRBD1 (6 bases). V lost 1 base and J 0 bases, leaving 13 bases between the germline ends. Germline V CDR1 and CDR2: DFQATT, SNEGSKA (reference sequence). This CDR3 comprises 16 residues. The CDR3, as DNA: TGCAGTGCTAGAGCATACAGGGAATCCTCCTACAATGAGCAGTTCTTC. It codes for CSARAYRESSYNEQFF.

The CDR3 DNA reads TGTGCCAGCAGTTTAGAAACAGGGAGGCAGTACTTC. This translates into CASSLETGRQYF. This chain connects TRBV27 to TRBJ2-7, with TRBD1 as a possible D gene (6 bases). Trimming cost V 2 bases and J 9 bases, with 11 bases left between them. Germline V CDR1 and CDR2: MNHEY, SMNVEV (reference sequence). The CDR3 runs to 12 residues.

The rearrangement uses TRBV10-3 and TRBJ1-1; D unclear. Trimming took 2 bases from V and 11 from J, leaving 15 bases between them. CDR3 length: 13 residues. CDR1 is ENHRY, CDR2 SYGVKD, per germline. CDR3 DNA: TGTGCCATCAGTGAGGCGTCAGGTGTTAGTGCTTTCTTT. The encoded protein is CAISEASGVSAFF.

The chain carries TRBV12-3 or TRBV12-4 and TRBJ1-6, with D hard to call. The CDR3 runs 15 residues. V was trimmed by 1 base and J by 2 bases, leaving 6 bases between them. The CDR3 here is CASSLGRTYNSPLHF. Written as DNA, the CDR3 is TGTGCCAGCAGTTTAGGGCGTACCTATAATTCACCCCTCCACTTT.

CDR3 in DNA: TGTGCCACCAGTGATTTTGACGGACAGGGGAACTATGGCTACACCTTC. It yields the protein CATSDFDGQGNYGYTF. This chain joins TRBV24-1 and TRBJ1-2, with 9 bases identical to TRBD1. CDR1 KGHDR and CDR2 SFDVKD come from the germline V gene. The CDR3 contains 16 residues. J lost 2 bases, V lost 1 base, and 4 bases had no gene match.

In this sample, this clonotype turned up a few times. The chain uses TRBV12-3 or TRBV12-4 and TRBJ1-1, with unresolved D. The CDR3 is made up of 13 amino acids. V was cut by 3 bases and J by 3 bases, with 8 bases left in between. In nucleotides, the CDR3 is TGTGCCAGCAGTTTTTCCCGGGACACTGAAGCTTTCTTT. It yields the protein CASSFSRDTEAFF.

The V and J genes are TRBV5-1 and TRBJ2-3, with D tentatively TRBD2 (6 bases). Germline CDR1 and CDR2: SGHRS and YFSETQ. This CDR3 is 14 amino acids long. Trimming left V 1 base short and J 6 bases short, with 12 bases between. CDR3 in amino acids: CASSLQSGADTQYF. The CDR3 DNA follows: TGCGCCAGCAGCTTGCAATCGGGAGCCGATACGCAGTATTTT.

In this sample, this clonotype turned up a few times. V and J are TRBV6-5 and TRBJ2-2, with 11 bases matching TRBD2. CDR1 MNHEY and CDR2 SVGAGI come from the germline V gene. The V and J ends lost 0 bases and 5 bases, in that order; junction bases with no gene match: 5. The CDR3 consists of 17 residues. CDR3 sequence: CASSYSKTSGTTGELFF. The CDR3 DNA is TGTGCCAGCAGTTACTCGAAGACTAGCGGGACTACCGGGGAGCTGTTTTTT.

The chain links TRBV20-1 to TRBJ1-2; 8 bases match TRBD1. V dropped 6 bases and J dropped 6; count of bases not matched to a gene: 9. This CDR3 has 13 residues. CDR1 and CDR2 (germline): DFQATT, SNEGSKA (reference sequence). CDR3 DNA: TGCAGTGCCCGACAGGGGAATTTGGATGGCTACACCTTC. The encoded protein is CSARQGNLDGYTF.

The V gene is TRBV7-2, the J gene TRBJ1-2, with D perhaps TRBD1 (6 bases). The CDR3 length is 15 residues. The ends were cut back, 1 base at V and 5 bases at J, with 14 bases in the middle. The germline V gene encodes CDR1 SGHTA and CDR2 FQGNSA. In DNA, the CDR3 is TGTGCCAGCAGCTTAGGGACAGTTCCCGGTTATGGCTACACCTTC. As protein: CASSLGTVPGYGYTF.

The J gene is TRBJ2-1, the V gene TRBV6-1, with unresolved D. V lost 5 bases to trimming and J lost 0 bases, with 11 bases between them. The CDR3 sequence is 15 residues long. The germline gives CDR1 MNHNS, CDR2 SASEGT. In DNA form, the CDR3 reads TGTGCCAGCAGTACACTACTACACTCCTACAATGAGCAGTTCTTC. Its protein is CASSTLLHSYNEQFF.

This clonotype was seen a handful of times. The chain employs TRBV6-1 and TRBJ2-2; 7 nucleotides align to TRBD1. Germline V gene data show CDR1 as MNHNS and CDR2 as SASEGT. J was trimmed by 1 base and V by 2 bases; bases with no gene match: 4. The CDR3 loop spans 16 amino acids. The CDR3 here is CASSEWDRRNTGELFF. Here the CDR3 DNA reads TGTGCCAGCAGTGAATGGGACAGAAGGAACACCGGGGAGCTGTTTTTT.

This clonotype was seen a handful of times. The chain carries TRBV5-1 and TRBJ2-2; a weak D match, TRBD2 (5 bases). The V gene's germline CDR1 is SGHRS and CDR2 YFSETQ. The CDR3 has 15 residues. The V end lost 2 bases, the J end lost 5 bases, and 13 bases lay between the germline ends. DNA for the CDR3: TGCGCCAGCAGCTTTCGGGAAGTGGGGACCGGGGAGCTGTTTTTT. Encoded protein: CASSFREVGTGELFF.

This clonotype was seen only a few times. This chain links TRBV5-1 with TRBJ2-1; 10 bases align to TRBD2. Germline V CDR1 and CDR2: SGHRS, YFSETQ. With V trimmed by 2 bases and J by 0 bases, 5 bases remained unmatched. The CDR3 totals 17 residues. The CDR3 sequence: CASSFLLAGSSYNEQFF. In DNA form, the CDR3 reads TGCGCCAGCAGCTTTTTACTAGCGGGGAGCTCCTACAATGAGCAGTTCTTC.

The chain couples TRBV5-5 to TRBJ1-2; 11 positions match TRBD1. Losses at the gene ends were 4 bases for V and 4 bases for J; bases not matched to a gene: 3. Germline-derived CDR1 and CDR2 are SGHKS and YYEKEE (reference sequence). This CDR3 comprises 14 residues. CDR3 sequence reads: CASSGTGGGYGYTF. CDR3 DNA sequence: TGTGCCAGCAGCGGGACAGGGGGAGGCTATGGCTACACCTTC.

This clonotype showed up just a few times. The rearrangement uses TRBV12-3 or TRBV12-4 and TRBJ2-4; 11 nucleotides align to TRBD2. The CDR3 contains 16 residues. V was pared by 5 bases and J by 1 base, with 4 bases of the junction left unmatched. CDR3 DNA: TGTGCCAGCAGTAAACTAGCGGGAGTCGCCAAAAACATTCAGTACTTC. It translates to CASSKLAGVAKNIQYF.

The gene calls are TRBV4-2 and TRBJ2-1; D remains ambiguous. Trimming stripped 0 bases from V and 2 bases from J, with 11 bases between. Per germline, CDR1 LGHNA and CDR2 YNFKEQ. This CDR3 region has 16 residues. CDR3: CASSQEVISPYNEQFF. The CDR3 DNA sequence: TGTGCCAGCAGCCAAGAGGTAATTAGCCCCTACAATGAGCAGTTCTTC.

The V call is TRBV5-5, the J call TRBJ2-1; 7 bases agree with TRBD1. The CDR3 loop spans 15 amino acids. V shed 0 bases and J 6 bases; nucleotides not matched to a gene: 6. The V gene's germline CDR1 is SGHKS and CDR2 YYEKEE (reference sequence). For the CDR3, the DNA is TGTGCCAGCAGCTTGGGTGGGACAGTCGGCAATGAGCAGTTCTTC. Amino acids: CASSLGGTVGNEQFF.

This clonotype has just a few counts. The chain recombines TRBV20-1 with TRBJ2-7, with 12 bases identical to TRBD2. J was trimmed by 2 bases and V by 5 bases; bases with no gene match: 13. CDR3 length: 17 residues. Germline V lookup: CDR1 DFQATT, CDR2 SNEGSKA (reference sequence). This CDR3 reads CSAWASGRASGAYEQYF. The CDR3 bases are TGCAGTGCTTGGGCTAGCGGGAGGGCAAGTGGTGCCTACGAGCAGTACTTC.

In its sample, this clonotype was seen a few times. This sequence joins TRBV7-6 and TRBJ2-3, with 7 bases fitting TRBD2. V lost 0 bases to trimming and J lost 2 bases; unmatched junction nucleotides: 5. This CDR3 region has 16 residues. In germline, CDR1 is SGHVS, CDR2 FNYEAQ. The CDR3 loop reads CASSLAPSGYTDTQYF. CDR3 sequence (DNA): TGTGCCAGCAGCTTAGCTCCTAGCGGATACACAGATACGCAGTATTTT.

This clonotype was counted only a few times. The chain combines TRBV7-6 with TRBJ2-2; D gene ambiguous. The CDR3 length is 14 residues. The V end lost 1 base, the J end lost 5 bases, and 8 bases lay between the germline ends. The germline V gene encodes CDR1 SGHVS and CDR2 FNYEAQ. The CDR3 DNA reads TGTGCCAGCAGCTTAGGACGGCAGACCGGGGAGCTGTTTTTT. This sequence encodes CASSLGRQTGELFF.

This clonotype turned up a few times. The chain uses TRBV3-1 and TRBJ2-1; tentative D call: TRBD2 (6 bases). V lost 4 bases and J lost 10, with 8 bases in between. This CDR3 contains 11 residues. Germline assignment: CDR1 LGHDT and CDR2 YNNKEL (reference sequence). CDR3 in DNA: TGTGCCAGCAGCCCGGGGGTGGAGCAGTTCTTC. It specifies CASSPGVEQFF.

The chain recombines TRBV11-3 with TRBJ2-1; TRBD2 matches 8 bases. The germline gives CDR1 SGHNT, CDR2 YENEEA. J lost 15 bases, V lost 0 bases, and 16 bases had no gene match. The CDR3 spans 16 residues. The CDR3 spells CASSLDLGTSWIPPFF. The DNA of the CDR3 is TGTGCCAGCAGCTTAGATCTAGGGACTAGTTGGATCCCCCCGTTCTTC.

In its sample, this clonotype was seen a few times. J is TRBJ2-1 and V is TRBV7-3, with a possible D match to TRBD1 (6 bases). The CDR3 totals 18 residues. In germline, CDR1 is SGHTA, CDR2 FQGTGA. The germline V and J ends were trimmed by 5 bases and 7 bases, with 27 bases remaining between them. CDR3 residues: CASSETGVIGQPINEQFF. In DNA, the CDR3 is TGTGCCAGCAGCGAGACCGGTGTTATCGGACAGCCCATAAATGAGCAGTTCTTC.

V gene TRBV5-5 combines with J gene TRBJ2-7; 11 bases align to TRBD2. The CDR3 contains 15 residues. The germline CDR1 and CDR2 sequences are SGHKS and YYEKEE (reference sequence). Unmatched junction bases numbered 6, after V lost 4 bases and J lost 3 bases. The CDR3 DNA reads as TGTGCCAGCAGCGAGACGGGACTAGCGGTCTACGAGCAGTACTTC. Residues: CASSETGLAVYEQYF.

There are many counts of this clonotype. The chain combines TRBV27 with TRBJ1-1; 9 bases are a match to TRBD1. The CDR3 contains 15 residues. Per germline, CDR1 MNHEY and CDR2 SMNVEV (reference sequence). After removal of 10 bases from V and 5 bases from J, the junction contained 14 bases not matched to a gene. This CDR3 is CATRSRTGERTEAFF. CDR3 nucleotide sequence: TGTGCCACCCGATCCCGGACAGGGGAAAGGACTGAAGCTTTCTTT.

This chain connects TRBV5-8 to TRBJ1-5; possibly TRBD1 for D (6 bases). Germline V gene data show CDR1 as SGHTS and CDR2 as YDEGEE. V lost 0 bases and J 2 bases, leaving 9 bases between the germline ends. CDR3 length: 15 amino acids. In DNA form, the CDR3 reads TGTGCCAGCAGCTTGGCAGGGGTTGGCAATCAGCCCCAGCATTTT. It yields the protein CASSLAGVGNQPQHF.

The chain is built from TRBV24-1 and TRBJ2-3, with 7 bases aligning to TRBD2. The J segment lost 5 bases and the V segment lost 4 bases, leaving 5 bases of the junction unmatched. This CDR3 has 14 amino acids. Germline CDR1 KGHDR, CDR2 SFDVKD. CDR3 residues: CATSDTPSGDTQYF. CDR3 DNA: TGTGCCACCAGTGACACCCCTAGCGGAGATACGCAGTATTTT.